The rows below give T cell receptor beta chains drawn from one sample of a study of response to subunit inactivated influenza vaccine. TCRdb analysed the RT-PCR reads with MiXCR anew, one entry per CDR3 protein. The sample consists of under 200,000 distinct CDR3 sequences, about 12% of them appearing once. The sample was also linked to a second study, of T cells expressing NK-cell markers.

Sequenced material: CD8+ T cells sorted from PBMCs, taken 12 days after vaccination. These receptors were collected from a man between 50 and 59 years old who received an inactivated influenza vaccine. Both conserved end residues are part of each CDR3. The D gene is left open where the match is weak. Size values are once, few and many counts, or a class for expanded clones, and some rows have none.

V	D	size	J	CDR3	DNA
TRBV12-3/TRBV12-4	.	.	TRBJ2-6	CASSLNGLSGANVLTF	TGTGCCAGCAGTTTAAATGGGCTTTCTGGGGCCAACGTCCTGACTTTC
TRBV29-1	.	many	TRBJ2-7	CSVEMRDIAYEQYF	TGCAGCGTTGAAATGAGGGACATCGCCTACGAGCAGTACTTC
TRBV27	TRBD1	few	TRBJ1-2	CATRTGGLGNYGYTF	TGTGCCACGAGGACAGGGGGCCTCGGGAACTATGGCTACACCTTC
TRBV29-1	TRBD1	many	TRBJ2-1	CSVEKGQVNNEQFF	TGCAGCGTTGAAAAGGGACAGGTTAACAATGAGCAGTTCTTC
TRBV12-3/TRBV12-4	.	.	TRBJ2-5	CASSFLADETQYF	TGTGCCAGCAGTTTCTTAGCGGACGAGACCCAGTACTTC
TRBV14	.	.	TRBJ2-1	CASSQWTGPYNEQFF	TGTGCCAGCAGCCAATGGACGGGACCCTACAATGAGCAGTTCTTC
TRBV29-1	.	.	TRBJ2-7	CSVEGLGPIGGQYF	TGCAGCGTTGAAGGTTTAGGGCCTATAGGTGGGCAGTACTTC
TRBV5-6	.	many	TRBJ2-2	CASSWQGGSNTGELFF	TGTGCCAGCAGCTGGCAGGGCGGTAGTAACACCGGGGAGCTGTTTTTT
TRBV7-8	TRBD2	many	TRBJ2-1	CASSLVASGVNEQFF	TGTGCCAGCAGCTTAGTAGCTAGCGGAGTCAATGAGCAGTTCTTC
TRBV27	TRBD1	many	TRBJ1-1	CASSWTGGTAEAFF	TGTGCCAGCAGTTGGACAGGGGGCACGGCTGAAGCTTTCTTT
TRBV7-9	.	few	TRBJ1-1	CASSLPGDTEAFF	TGTGCCAGCAGCTTACCAGGGGACACTGAAGCTTTCTTT
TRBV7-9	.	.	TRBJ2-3	CASSLEVTSDTQYF	TGTGCCAGCAGCTTAGAGGTAACCTCAGATACGCAGTATTTT
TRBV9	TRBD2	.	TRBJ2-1	CASSPSGRAANEQFF	TGTGCCAGCAGCCCCAGCGGGAGGGCCGCCAATGAGCAGTTCTTC
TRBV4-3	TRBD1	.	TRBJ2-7	CASSQDLGQGALTYEQYF	TGCGCCAGCAGCCAAGATCTGGGACAGGGGGCTTTAACCTACGAGCAGTACTTC
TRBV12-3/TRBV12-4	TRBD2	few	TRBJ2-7	CASSPGLAGREQYF	TGTGCCAGCAGTCCGGGACTAGCCGGGCGCGAGCAGTACTTC
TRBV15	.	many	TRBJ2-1	CATSRRPGEQFF	TGTGCCACCAGCAGAAGACCCGGTGAGCAGTTCTTC
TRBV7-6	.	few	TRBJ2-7	CASSQSRKDRASYEQYF	TGTGCCAGCAGCCAGAGCCGGAAAGATAGAGCGTCTTACGAGCAGTACTTC
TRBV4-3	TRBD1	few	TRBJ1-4	CASSQDRRATGYEKLFF	TGCGCCAGCAGCCAAGATCGTAGGGCGACAGGGTATGAAAAACTGTTTTTT
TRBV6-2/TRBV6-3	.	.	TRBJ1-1	CASSEHGTDYTEAFF	TGTGCCAGCAGCGAGCATGGGACGGATTACACTGAAGCTTTCTTT
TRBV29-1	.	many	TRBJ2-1	CSVEDGLYNEQFF	TGCAGCGTTGAAGATGGCCTCTACAATGAGCAGTTCTTC
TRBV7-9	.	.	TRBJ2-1	CASSPALGAQGNEQFF	TGTGCCAGCAGCCCGGCCTTAGGGGCCCAGGGGAATGAGCAGTTCTTC
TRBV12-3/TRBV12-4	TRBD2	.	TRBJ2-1	CASSLWGLATPYNEQFF	TGTGCCAGCAGTTTATGGGGACTAGCGACACCCTACAATGAGCAGTTCTTC
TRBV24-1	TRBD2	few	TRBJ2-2	CATSDLAGESTGELFF	TGTGCCACCAGTGATTTGGCGGGAGAAAGTACCGGGGAGCTGTTTTTT
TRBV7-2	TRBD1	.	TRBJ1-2	CASSPGTGLIYGYTF	TGTGCCAGCAGCCCAGGGACAGGCCTGATCTATGGCTACACCTTC
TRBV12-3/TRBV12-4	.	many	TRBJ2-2	CASSFEGSLTGELFF	TGTGCCAGCAGTTTTGAGGGATCTCTCACCGGGGAGCTGTTTTTT
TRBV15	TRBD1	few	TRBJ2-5	CATSEGAGLVKETQYF	TGTGCCACCAGCGAGGGGGCGGGCCTTGTGAAAGAGACCCAGTACTTC
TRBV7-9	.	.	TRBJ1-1	CASSSEVVSAADTEAFF	TGTGCCAGCAGTTCCGAAGTGGTATCGGCAGCCGACACTGAAGCTTTCTTT
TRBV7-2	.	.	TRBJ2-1	CASSWQEYTDEQFF	TGTGCCAGCAGCTGGCAAGAGTATACGGATGAGCAGTTCTTC
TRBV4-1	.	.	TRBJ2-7	CASSPQHRLVYEQYF	TGCGCCAGCAGCCCCCAGCATAGGTTGGTATACGAGCAGTACTTC
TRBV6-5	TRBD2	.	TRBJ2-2	CASSYRRGGTGELFF	TGTGCCAGCAGCTATCGACGGGGGGGGACCGGGGAGCTGTTTTTT
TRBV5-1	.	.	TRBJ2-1	CASSLQGIEQFF	TGCGCCAGCAGCTTACAGGGAATTGAGCAGTTCTTC
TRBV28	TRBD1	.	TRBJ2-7	CASTLGDSYEQYF	TGTGCCAGCACCCTGGGGGACAGCTACGAGCAGTACTTC
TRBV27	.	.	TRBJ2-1	CASSLQTSYNEQFF	TGTGCCAGCAGTTTACAGACCTCCTACAATGAGCAGTTCTTC
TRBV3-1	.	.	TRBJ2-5	CASSQDLTGGETQYF	TGTGCCAGCAGCCAAGATCTCACAGGCGGGGAGACCCAGTACTTC
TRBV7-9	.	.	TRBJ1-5	CASSPPGVGNQPQHF	TGTGCCAGCAGTCCCCCCGGGGTCGGGAATCAGCCCCAGCATTTT
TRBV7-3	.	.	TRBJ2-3	CASSPRAVGTQYF	TGTGCCAGCAGCCCCAGGGCAGTAGGTACGCAGTATTTT
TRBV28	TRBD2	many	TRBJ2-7	CASSLPTSGTPRDPYEQYF	TGTGCCAGCAGTTTGCCTACTAGCGGAACTCCCAGGGACCCCTACGAGCAGTACTTC
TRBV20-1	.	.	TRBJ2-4	CSARAPAARGGKNIQYF	TGCAGTGCTAGGGCCCCGGCGGCACGAGGGGGCAAAAACATTCAGTACTTC
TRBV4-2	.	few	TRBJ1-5	CASRQDRGGSNQPQHF	TGTGCCAGCAGGCAAGATCGGGGAGGGAGCAATCAGCCCCAGCATTTT
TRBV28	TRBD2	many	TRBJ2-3	CASSLERGYTDTQYF	TGTGCCAGCAGTTTAGAGCGGGGGTACACAGATACGCAGTATTTT
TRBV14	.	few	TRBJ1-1	CASSQVFDRMNTEAFF	TGTGCCAGCAGCCAAGTTTTTGACAGGATGAACACTGAAGCTTTCTTT
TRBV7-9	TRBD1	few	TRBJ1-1	CASSSWTGTEAFF	TGTGCCAGCAGCTCTTGGACAGGGACTGAAGCTTTCTTT
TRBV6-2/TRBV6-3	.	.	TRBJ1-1	CASSYAPLVAMNTEAFF	TGTGCCAGCAGTTACGCCCCGTTAGTAGCTATGAACACTGAAGCTTTCTTT
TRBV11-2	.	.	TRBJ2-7	CASSLGSAAAYEQYF	TGTGCCAGCAGCTTAGGGTCCGCAGCCGCCTACGAGCAGTACTTC
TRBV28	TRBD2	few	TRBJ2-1	CASSRPLAGGSYEQFF	TGTGCCAGCAGCCGACCCCTAGCGGGAGGATCGTACGAGCAGTTCTTC
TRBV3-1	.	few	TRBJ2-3	CASSPFSRQGGLTDTQYF	TGTGCCAGCAGCCCATTTTCCAGACAGGGAGGCCTCACAGATACGCAGTATTTT
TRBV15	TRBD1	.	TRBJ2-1	CATSRGKVDGVGQGEIDEQFF	TGTGCCACCAGCAGAGGTAAAGTGGACGGCGTGGGACAGGGGGAGATCGATGAGCAGTTCTTC
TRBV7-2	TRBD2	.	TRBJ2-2	CASSILAGGMYTGELFF	TGTGCCAGCAGCATACTAGCGGGAGGAATGTACACCGGGGAGCTGTTTTTT
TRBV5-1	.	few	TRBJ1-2	CASSLGARGYTF	TGCGCCAGCAGCTTGGGTGCGAGGGGCTACACCTTC
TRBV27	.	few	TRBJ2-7	CASSLGGGGAYEQYF	TGTGCCAGCAGTTTGGGAGGCGGAGGCGCCTACGAGCAGTACTTC
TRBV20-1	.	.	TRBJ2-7	CSASGTSFSYEQYF	TGCAGTGCGTCCGGGACATCCTTCTCCTACGAGCAGTACTTC
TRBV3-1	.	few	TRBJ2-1	CASSQDSVPNEQFF	TGTGCCAGCAGCCAAGATAGCGTACCCAATGAGCAGTTCTTC
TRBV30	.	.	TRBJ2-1	CAWGGLALTYNEQFF	TGTGCCTGGGGGGGCCTAGCGCTAACTTACAATGAGCAGTTCTTC